This T cell receptor (beta chain) is drawn from a study of T cell changes during pregnancy in multiple sclerosis. Method: immunoSEQ multiplex PCR; TCRdb's copy keeps in-frame clones and lacks some. The sample holds 30,000 or so clones, roughly 87% seen once. Per germline, CDR1 SGHDT and CDR2 YYEEEE. Trimming cost V 4 bases and J 3 bases; bases outside gene matches: 12. The CDR3 totals 16 residues. The sequence derives from a female donor with multiple sclerosis, enrolled in a pregnancy study. The material sequenced was CD8+ T cells from peripheral blood mononuclear cells, taken in the second trimester of pregnancy. The chain joins TRBV5-6 to TRBJ2-7; 8 bases map to TRBD1. The CDR3 protein is CASSLAAGGEIYEQYF. The CDR3 bases are TGTGCCAGCAGCCTGGCAGCAGGGGGCGAAATCTACGAGCAGTACTTC.